Shown below are 16 T cell receptor beta chains from a single sample sequenced in a study of OX40 agonist ivuxolimab in advanced cancers. Clones were sequenced by immunoSEQ multiplex PCR, and TCRdb holds only the in-frame ones, with some missing. The sample holds approximately 66,000 clones; roughly four fifths are singletons and the top ten take about 3.2%. This specimen consisted of CD4+ or CD8+ T cells sorted from blood, obtained in a trial of the OX40 agonist ivuxolimab. The receptors were gathered from an adult with an advanced solid tumor such as melanoma, head and neck, liver or kidney cancer.

The rearrangement links TRBV2 to TRBJ1-4, with no clear D. V dropped 5 bases and J dropped 8 bases, with 12 bases sitting between them. CDR1 is SNHLY and CDR2 is FYNNEI in the germline V gene. This CDR3 spans 13 amino acids. Here the CDR3 reads CASSRTQREKLFF. CDR3 in DNA: TGTGCCAGCAGTAGGACCCAGAGGGAAAAACTGTTTTTT. The full variable domain, in which reference TRBV2 and TRBJ1-4 provide the parts outside the CDR3, is EPEVTQTPSHQVTQMGQEVILRCVPISNHLYFYWYRQILGQKVEFLVSFYNNEISEKSEIFDDQFSVERPDGSNFTLKIRSTKLEDSAMYFCASSRTQREKLFFGSGTQLSVL.

The chain carries TRBV5-1 and TRBJ1-1; 10 bases are a match to TRBD1. This CDR3 region has 13 residues. Unmatched junction bases numbered 3, after V lost 2 bases and J lost 8 bases. Germline lookup yields CDR1 SGHRS and CDR2 YFSETQ. This CDR3 is CASSLMTGGEAFF. CDR3 bases: TGCGCCAGCAGCTTAATGACAGGGGGCGAAGCTTTCTTT.

The chain joins TRBV6-1 to TRBJ2-7, with D maybe TRBD1 (7 bases). Germline V gives CDR1 MNHNS, CDR2 SASEGT. The V gene lost 6 bases and the J gene lost 2 bases, with 11 bases spanning the gap. The CDR3 covers 13 residues. CDR3 amino acids: CASSARGAYEQYF. CDR3 in DNA: TGTGCCAGCAGCGCCAGGGGGGCCTACGAGCAGTACTTC.

The genes are TRBV7-8 and TRBJ1-6, with TRBD1 matching over 8 bases. Germline V gene data show CDR1 as SGHVS and CDR2 as FQNEAQ. The V segment lost 4 bases and the J segment 7 bases; nucleotides outside the gene matches: 9. The CDR3 has 16 residues. This CDR3 is CASSSGQGLVNSPLHF. The CDR3 region has the DNA TGTGCCAGCAGCTCAGGACAGGGTCTAGTAAATTCACCCCTCCACTTT. The variable domain in full, completed from reference TRBV7-8 and TRBJ1-6, reads GAGVSQSPRYKVAKRGQDVALRCDPISGHVSLFWYQQALGQGPEFLTYFQNEAQLDKSGLPSDRFFAERPEGSVSTLKIQRTQQEDSAVYLCASSSGQGLVNSPLHFGNGTRLTVT.

The genes are TRBV16 and TRBJ2-1, with 7 nucleotides matching TRBD1. CDR3 length: 15 residues. Germline loops: CDR1 KGHSY, CDR2 FQNENV. With 7 bases clipped from V and 3 bases from J, the junction kept 9 bases outside the gene matches. The CDR3 region is CASTPLRDSYNEQFF. CDR3 sequence (DNA): TGTGCCAGCACCCCCCTCCGGGACAGCTACAATGAGCAGTTCTTC.

As to this clone: In the same sample, other DNA sequences code for this CDR3. The chain carries TRBV9 and TRBJ2-2; no reliable D call. Germline CDR1 and CDR2: SGDLS and YYNGEE. The CDR3 is 13 amino acids. Deletions cut 4 bases from V and 4 bases from J, with 8 bases between. The CDR3 region is CASSPRATGELFF. In DNA form, the CDR3 reads TGTGCCAGCAGCCCCCGGGCCACCGGGGAGCTGTTTTTT.

V gene TRBV6-1 combines with J gene TRBJ2-5; TRBD2 aligns across 8 bases. Per the germline V gene, CDR1 is MNHNS and CDR2 is SASEGT. CDR3 length equals 13 residues. Germline trimming cut 5 bases from V and 4 bases from J; bases unmatched to any gene: 3. The CDR3 region has the DNA TGTGCCAGCAGTCGGGGGGGCTTAGAGACCCAGTACTTC. This sequence encodes CASSRGGLETQYF.

J is TRBJ2-2 and V is TRBV2; 10 bases map to TRBD2. The CDR3 totals 17 residues. V was clipped by 5 bases and J by 0 bases; unmatched bases: 6. The germline V gene encodes CDR1 SNHLY and CDR2 FYNNEI. The DNA of the CDR3 is TGTGCCAGCAGTCTGAGCGGGGGGGCGACGAACACCGGGGAGCTGTTTTTT. As protein: CASSLSGGATNTGELFF.

The CDR3 loop is CASSGLRTSGGKQYF. The CDR3 DNA reads TGTGCCAGCAGCGGCCTGCGGACTAGCGGGGGAAAGCAGTACTTC. The rearrangement uses TRBV5-4 and TRBJ2-7; 13 bases are shared with TRBD2. Germline trimming cut 4 bases from V and 8 bases from J; bases unmatched to any gene: 9. CDR3 length: 15 amino acids. Germline loops: CDR1 SGHNT, CDR2 YYREEE (reference sequence). Supplemented by reference TRBV5-4 and TRBJ2-7, the full variable domain reads ETGVTQSPTHLIKTRGQQVTLRCSSQSGHNTVSWYQQALGQGPQFIFQYYREEENGRGNFPPRFSGLQFPNYSSELNVNALELDDSALYLCASSGLRTSGGKQYFGPGTRLTVT.

This clone came up once. V and J are TRBV7-8 and TRBJ2-1, with 7 bases fitting TRBD2. Trimming cost V 5 bases and J 4 bases; bases outside gene matches: 8. Germline CDR1 SGHVS, CDR2 FQNEAQ. This CDR3 is built from 15 residues. CDR3 DNA sequence: TGTGCCAGCAGCGTTCTGGCGGGGGTTTACAATGAGCAGTTCTTC. Protein: CASSVLAGVYNEQFF.

This chain joins TRBV11-3 and TRBJ2-7; 11 nucleotides line up with TRBD1. CDR1 is SGHNT, CDR2 YENEEA, per germline. The CDR3 consists of 14 residues. J was trimmed by 5 bases and V by 5 bases; bases with no gene match: 5. CDR3: CASSQGQGANEQYF. DNA of the CDR3: TGTGCCAGCAGCCAAGGACAGGGGGCGAACGAGCAGTACTTC.

The chain couples TRBV7-9 to TRBJ1-1, with D tentatively TRBD1 (5 bases). The CDR3 sequence is 19 residues long. Germline V gene sequence: CDR1 SEHNR, CDR2 FQNEAQ (reference sequence). V was pared by 2 bases and J by 1 base, with 23 bases between. The chain's CDR3 is CASSLNRVGAISQNTEAFF. The DNA for the CDR3 is TGTGCCAGCAGCTTAAATCGCGTAGGGGCTATCTCACAGAACACTGAAGCTTTCTTT.

This clone occurred once. The chain employs TRBV7-8 and TRBJ1-3; 7 positions agree with TRBD1. This CDR3 has 16 amino acids. CDR1 and CDR2 (germline): SGHVS, FQNEAQ. V trimming: 4 bases; J trimming: 0 bases; junction bases outside the gene matches: 6. The CDR3 loop is CASSSGQTNSGNTIYF. CDR3 DNA: TGTGCCAGCAGCTCGGGACAGACTAACTCTGGAAACACCATATATTTT.

The CDR3 DNA sequence: TGTGCCAGCAGTTACAGGGACCTGGTGGGGGGCGGGGAGCTGTTTTTT. Translating gives CASSYRDLVGGGELFF. V is TRBV6-6 and J is TRBJ2-2; D possibly corresponds to TRBD2 (6 bases). Trimming removed 2 bases from V and 7 bases from J, with 17 bases in between. Germline V gene lookup returns CDR1 MNHNY and CDR2 SVGAGI (reference sequence). The CDR3 has 16 amino acids.

V usage is TRBV7-9 and J usage is TRBJ2-1, with TRBD2 matching over 9 bases. The CDR3 totals 15 residues. Germline CDR1 SEHNR, CDR2 FQNEAQ (reference sequence). The CDR3 loop reads CHAGGGAGSYNEQFF. The CDR3 coding sequence is TGTCATGCCGGCGGGGGGGCCGGCTCCTACAATGAGCAGTTCTTC.

This chain joins TRBV5-1 and TRBJ2-3, with 8 nucleotides matching TRBD1. This CDR3 is 15 amino acids long. Germline CDR1 is SGHRS and CDR2 is YFSETQ. V dropped 0 bases and J dropped 4; count of bases not matched to a gene: 4. This CDR3 is CASSLDPGGADTQYF. The CDR3 nucleotides are TGCGCCAGCAGCTTGGATCCAGGGGGCGCAGATACGCAGTATTTT.